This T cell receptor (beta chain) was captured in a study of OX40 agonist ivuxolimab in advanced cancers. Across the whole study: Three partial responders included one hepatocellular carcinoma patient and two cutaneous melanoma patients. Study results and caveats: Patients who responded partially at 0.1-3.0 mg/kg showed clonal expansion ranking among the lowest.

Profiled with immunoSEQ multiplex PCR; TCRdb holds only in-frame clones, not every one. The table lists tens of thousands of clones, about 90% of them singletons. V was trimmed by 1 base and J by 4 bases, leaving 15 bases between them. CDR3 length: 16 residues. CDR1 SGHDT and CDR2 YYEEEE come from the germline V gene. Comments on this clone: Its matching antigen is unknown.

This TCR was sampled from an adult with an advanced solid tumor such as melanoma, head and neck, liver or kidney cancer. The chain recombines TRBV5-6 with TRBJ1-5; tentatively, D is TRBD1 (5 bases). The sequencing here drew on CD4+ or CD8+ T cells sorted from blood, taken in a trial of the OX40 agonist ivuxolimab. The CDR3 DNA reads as TGTGCCAGCAGCTTGTTCAGGGCGGCGGGGAATCAGCCCCAGCATTTT. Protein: CASSLFRAAGNQPQHF.